This TCR beta chain comes out of a study of T cells in localized non-small cell lung cancer. Study-level findings and limits: For the top 100 tumor clones, a median roughly 55 also appeared in adjacent lung.

V was trimmed by 6 bases and J by 0 bases, leaving 15 bases between them. The germline gives CDR1 MDHEN, CDR2 SYDVKM. The CDR3 length is 16 residues. Concerning this clone itself: What it recognizes is unknown.

Libraries were prepared by immunoSEQ multiplex PCR; TCRdb keeps only in-frame clonotypes and omits some of them. The profile shows around 1,000 clones, approximately 35% of them singletons. The TCR comes from a woman aged 40-70 years with stage II squamous cell lung carcinoma. This specimen was normal lung tissue next to the tumor, taken before any cancer treatment. V gene TRBV28 combines with J gene TRBJ1-3; tentatively, D is TRBD1 (6 bases). CDR3 amino acids: CASRQWGGLSGNTIYF. In DNA form, the CDR3 reads TGTGCCAGCAGACAGTGGGGGGGGCTCTCTGGAAACACCATATATTTT.